What follows are 17 T cell receptor beta chains derived from one specimen sequenced in a study of patients and donors after allogeneic stem cell transplantation. TCRdb reanalysed the RT-PCR reads using MiXCR and keeps one entry per CDR3 protein. The data show some 200,000 distinct CDR3 sequences, with roughly two fifths seen just once and 33% held by the top ten. Sequencing used blood, either unsorted or a sorted T cell fraction (not recorded which). The receptors come from a human donor who was either an allogeneic HSCT recipient or a stem cell or donor lymphocyte infusion donor (not recorded which). It is not recorded whose cells these are; they may come from a transplant donor.

The chain combines TRBV4-3 with TRBJ2-5; TRBD2 is a possible D gene (5 bases). The CDR3 runs to 15 residues. Trimming pared 0 bases from V and 2 bases from J, leaving 10 bases between. Germline-derived CDR1 and CDR2 are LGHNA and YSLEER. CDR3: CASSQEATRQETQYF. In DNA form, the CDR3 reads TGCGCCAGCAGCCAAGAAGCAACTAGGCAAGAGACCCAGTACTTC.

The J gene is TRBJ2-7, the V gene TRBV12-3 or TRBV12-4; TRBD1 matches 10 bases. CDR3 length equals 15 residues. The V and J ends lost 5 bases and 2 bases, in that order; junction bases with no gene match: 6. CDR3 nucleotide sequence: TGTGCCAGCAGTGCGGGGACAGGGGACCCCTACGAGCAGTACTTC. Encoded protein: CASSAGTGDPYEQYF.

This clonotype was observed a few times. J is TRBJ1-3 and V is TRBV9, with 9 bases identical to TRBD1. CDR1 and CDR2 (germline): SGDLS, YYNGEE. The junction had 12 bases not matched to a gene; V was cut back by 7 bases and J by 4 bases. There are 16 residues in the CDR3. CDR3 amino acids: CASDGRDRGDGNTIYF. As DNA, the CDR3 is TGTGCCAGCGACGGCAGAGACAGGGGGGACGGAAACACCATATATTTT.

This clonotype was observed a handful of times. The chain joins TRBV28 to TRBJ1-1; 8 bases line up with TRBD1. The CDR3 spans 14 residues. J gave up 9 bases and V 5 bases, and 11 bases lay outside the gene matches. The germline V gene has CDR1 MDHEN and CDR2 SYDVKM. This CDR3 is CASSLQGARTQAFF. In DNA form, the CDR3 reads TGTGCCAGCAGTCTTCAGGGGGCGCGGACCCAAGCTTTCTTT.

The J gene is TRBJ2-2, the V gene TRBV5-4; D is unclear. V was clipped by 1 base and J by 3 bases, with 13 bases between them. The CDR3 is made up of 16 amino acids. The germline gives CDR1 SGHNT, CDR2 YYREEE (reference sequence). CDR3 sequence (DNA): TGTGCCAGCAGCTTGTACACAGCAACATACACCGGGGAGCTGTTTTTT. This gives the protein CASSLYTATYTGELFF.

This clonotype was seen a few times. The rearrangement uses TRBV12-3 or TRBV12-4 and TRBJ1-1, with TRBD1 as a possible D gene (5 bases). V was pared by 7 bases and J by 1 base, with 13 bases between. The CDR3 contains 14 residues. Here the CDR3 reads CASILTQGNTEAFF. For the CDR3, the DNA is TGTGCCAGCATTCTTACTCAGGGGAACACTGAAGCTTTCTTT.

This clonotype was counted a single time. The chain recombines TRBV6-4 with TRBJ2-7, with no clear D. The CDR3 runs 15 residues. V dropped 6 bases and J dropped 3 bases, with 18 bases sitting between them. Germline V CDR1 and CDR2: MRHNA, SNTAGT. The CDR3 sequence is CASRRASPRLYEQYF. The DNA of the CDR3 is TGTGCCAGCAGACGGGCATCCCCCCGGCTCTACGAGCAGTACTTC.

The chain joins TRBV29-1 to TRBJ2-5; D remains unclear. The length of the CDR3 is 15 residues. Trimming removed 0 bases from V and 0 bases from J, with 11 bases in between. Germline values: CDR1 SQVTM, CDR2 ANQGSEA. The DNA for the CDR3 is TGCAGCGTTGAAGAGGTAGGGCTCCACCAAGAGACCCAGTACTTC. Its translation: CSVEEVGLHQETQYF.

The chain carries TRBV28 and TRBJ1-2, with 7 positions matching TRBD1. The trim removed 3 bases at V and 2 bases at J, leaving 12 bases unmatched. This CDR3 has 17 amino acids. Germline CDR1 reads MDHEN; CDR2 reads SYDVKM. DNA of the CDR3: TGTGCCAGCAGTTTCTTCCAGGGGGATATGAGAAACTATGGCTACACCTTC. As protein: CASSFFQGDMRNYGYTF.

The chain recombines TRBV20-1 with TRBJ1-6; 9 bases agree with TRBD1. The V and J ends lost 3 bases and 11 bases, in that order; junction bases with no gene match: 11. Per germline, CDR1 DFQATT and CDR2 SNEGSKA (reference sequence). The CDR3 runs 15 residues. CDR3 DNA: TGCAGTGCTAGTCATATGGGACAGGGTAGTGCACCCCTCCACTTT. Translated, it gives CSASHMGQGSAPLHF.

V and J are TRBV12-3 or TRBV12-4 and TRBJ1-1; no clear D. CDR3 length: 14 amino acids. V shed 5 bases and J shed 0 bases, with 10 bases lying between them. The CDR3 nucleotides are TGTGCCAGCAGTGTCCCCTACATGAACACTGAAGCTTTCTTT. It yields the protein CASSVPYMNTEAFF.

V gene TRBV6-5 combines with J gene TRBJ2-1; D uncertain. V lost 1 base to trimming and J lost 4 bases, with 11 bases between them. The V gene's germline CDR1 is MNHEY and CDR2 SVGAGI. This CDR3 contains 15 residues. CDR3 sequence (DNA): TGTGCCAGCAGTTACTTAGGTCAACCTTACAATGAGCAGTTCTTC. It encodes CASSYLGQPYNEQFF.

The rearrangement links TRBV5-6 to TRBJ2-5; 7 bases agree with TRBD2. Trimming at V came to 2 bases and at J to 4 bases, leaving 8 bases not matched to a gene. This CDR3 region has 15 residues. CDR1 and CDR2 (germline): SGHDT, YYEEEE. CDR3 sequence (DNA): TGTGCCAGCAGCTTCCGCGGGGGTAGGGGAGAGACCCAGTACTTC. It specifies CASSFRGGRGETQYF.

This clonotype appeared a single time. The chain employs TRBV11-3 and TRBJ2-1; a weak D match, TRBD2 (6 bases). The length of the CDR3 is 16 residues. Trimming pared 0 bases from V and 2 bases from J, leaving 11 bases between. Germline values: CDR1 SGHNT, CDR2 YENEEA. DNA of the CDR3: TGTGCCAGCAGCTTAGATAGCGGCGGACCCTACAATGAGCAGTTCTTC. Protein product: CASSLDSGGPYNEQFF.

The genes are TRBV20-1 and TRBJ2-5, with D perhaps TRBD1 (5 bases). The germline V gene has CDR1 DFQATT and CDR2 SNEGSKA (reference sequence). The CDR3 consists of 10 residues. The CDR3 reads CRTDKETQYF. Here the CDR3 DNA reads TGCAGGACAGATAAAGAGACCCAGTACTTC.

The chain has TRBV29-1 and TRBJ2-5; TRBD1 agrees at 8 bases. With 6 bases clipped from V and 1 base from J, the junction kept 4 bases outside the gene matches. This CDR3 has 13 residues. Germline values: CDR1 SQVTM, CDR2 ANQGSEA. The CDR3 is CSVVGQGQETQYF. CDR3 DNA: TGCAGCGTGGTAGGACAGGGCCAAGAGACCCAGTACTTC.

This clonotype was observed a few times. The J gene is TRBJ1-1, the V gene TRBV12-3 or TRBV12-4; 7 bases are a match to TRBD1. This CDR3 has 12 amino acids. J lost 2 bases, V lost 10 bases, and 4 bases had no gene match. CDR3 nucleotides: TGTGCCATACGACAGGGAAACACTGAAGCTTTCTTT. This encodes CAIRQGNTEAFF.